The 26 T cell receptor beta chains below all came from one sample that was sequenced in a study of shared clonotypes between healthy human individuals. Method: immunoSEQ multiplex PCR; TCRdb's copy keeps in-frame clones and lacks some. The sample shows about 2.2 million clones, roughly 93% of them seen only once. CD8 cells regarded as naive lacked CD45RO, were positively chosen for CCR7, and omitted terminally differentiated effector memory CD45RA+ cells. The sample consisted of naive CD8+ T cells from PBMCs. These receptors all come from a man younger than 30 in good health. Some clones in this sample may be carry-over from other donors' samples.

The V gene is TRBV19, the J gene TRBJ2-5; possible D gene TRBD1, 5 bases. The germline V and J ends were trimmed by 0 bases and 4 bases, with 15 bases remaining between them. CDR3 size: 16 residues. Per germline, CDR1 LNHDA and CDR2 SQIVND (reference sequence). CDR3 bases: TGTGCCAGTAGTATAGATAAGGGGTGGAGTCGAGAGACCCAGTACTTC. Protein: CASSIDKGWSRETQYF.

The chain has TRBV5-1 and TRBJ1-3; D uncertain. Trimming pared 10 bases from V and 4 bases from J, leaving 9 bases between. Germline V gene sequence: CDR1 SGHRS, CDR2 YFSETQ. The CDR3 loop spans 11 amino acids. The CDR3 here is CAGSTGNTIYF. The CDR3 DNA is TGCGCCGGCTCTACGGGAAACACCATATATTTT.

This chain uses TRBV7-8 with TRBJ2-3; 8 bases map to TRBD2. Unmatched junction bases numbered 6, after V lost 0 bases and J lost 1 base. The CDR3 spans 17 residues. CDR1 is SGHVS and CDR2 is FQNEAQ in the germline V gene. CDR3 DNA sequence: TGTGCCAGCAGCTTAGCCCCAGCGGGAGAGGGCACAGATACGCAGTATTTT. Translated: CASSLAPAGEGTDTQYF.

The chain combines TRBV11-3 with TRBJ2-2, with 8 bases lining up with TRBD1. Germline V gene data show CDR1 as SGHNT and CDR2 as YENEEA. CDR3 length: 15 amino acids. J lost 0 bases, V lost 5 bases, and 2 bases had no gene match. CDR3 bases: TGTGCCAGCAGCCGACAGGGGACGAACACCGGGGAGCTGTTTTTT. Encoded protein: CASSRQGTNTGELFF.

The chain recombines TRBV12-5 with TRBJ2-7; 7 bases are a match to TRBD2. CDR3 size: 19 residues. Germline V gene sequence: CDR1 LGHNT, CDR2 FRNRAP. With V trimmed by 6 bases and J by 0 bases, 20 bases remained unmatched. Written as DNA, the CDR3 is TGTGCTAGTGGCCTTCGGGTACACTTAAAGCGGGAACACTCCTACGAGCAGTACTTC. Residues: CASGLRVHLKREHSYEQYF.

V and J are TRBV5-6 and TRBJ2-7; maybe TRBD1 (6 bases). V dropped 3 bases and J dropped 2 bases, with 12 bases sitting between them. Germline values: CDR1 SGHDT, CDR2 YYEEEE. The CDR3 is 14 amino acids. The chain's CDR3 is CASSSGTTTYEQYF. Written as DNA, the CDR3 is TGTGCCAGCAGCTCCGGGACAACTACCTACGAGCAGTACTTC.

The V gene is TRBV2, the J gene TRBJ2-1, with 9 bases identical to TRBD2. CDR3 length: 17 residues. V lost 1 base and J lost 9; bases outside the gene matches: 13. Germline-derived CDR1 and CDR2 are SNHLY and FYNNEI. The CDR3: CASSEVEGGRAWSEQFF. CDR3 bases: TGTGCCAGCAGTGAAGTCGAAGGCGGGAGGGCTTGGAGTGAGCAGTTCTTC.

CDR3 region: CASKDRGLTPYEQYF. CDR3 DNA: TGTGCCAGCAAGGACAGGGGACTGACACCCTACGAGCAGTACTTC. The chain links TRBV2 to TRBJ2-7, with 9 bases lining up with TRBD1. J was trimmed by 2 bases and V by 7 bases; bases with no gene match: 9. In germline, CDR1 is SNHLY, CDR2 FYNNEI. The CDR3 length is 15 residues.

The chain combines TRBV15 with TRBJ1-2, with D possibly being TRBD1 (5 bases). Trimming left V 0 bases short and J 4 bases short, with 15 bases between. Per germline, CDR1 LNHNV and CDR2 YYDKDF (reference sequence). The CDR3 sequence is 16 residues long. DNA of the CDR3: TGTGCCACCAGCAGAGATCTCAGGGACGGATCCTATGGCTACACCTTC. Amino acids: CATSRDLRDGSYGYTF.

The CDR3, as DNA: TGTGCCAGCACCCCGGTGCCTCGATCCAATGAGCAGTTCTTC. Translated: CASTPVPRSNEQFF. The rearrangement uses TRBV2 and TRBJ2-1; D not resolved. V lost 7 bases and J 6 bases, leaving 16 bases between the germline ends. The CDR3 is 14 amino acids. Germline assignment: CDR1 SNHLY and CDR2 FYNNEI.

The chain carries TRBV29-1 and TRBJ2-3, with 11 bases fitting TRBD2. Germline loops: CDR1 SQVTM, CDR2 ANQGSEA. CDR3 length equals 16 residues. The J segment lost 2 bases and the V segment lost 8 bases, leaving 12 bases of the junction unmatched. Here the CDR3 reads CSSLGGTSGFTDTQYF. CDR3 in DNA: TGCAGCTCGTTGGGAGGGACTAGCGGATTCACAGATACGCAGTATTTT.

Points on this clone: Other DNA sequences in the same sample also yield this CDR3. The chain has TRBV19 and TRBJ1-2; 8 nucleotides agree with TRBD1. The CDR3 loop spans 13 amino acids. Germline assignment: CDR1 LNHDA and CDR2 SQIVND (reference sequence). V shed 10 bases, J shed 1 base, and the junction held 5 bases outside the gene matches. The CDR3 nucleotides read TGTGCCACTCTTGGACAGGGTAACTATGGCTACACCTTC. Encoded protein: CATLGQGNYGYTF.

The V gene is TRBV6-5, the J gene TRBJ1-4; D perhaps matches TRBD1 (5 bases). The CDR3 spans 14 residues. With 1 base removed from V and 6 bases from J, the gap between germline ends came to 9 bases. Per the germline V gene, CDR1 is MNHEY and CDR2 is SVGAGI. CDR3 residues: CASSYWQGDEKLFF. CDR3 sequence (DNA): TGTGCCAGCAGTTACTGGCAGGGTGATGAAAAACTGTTTTTT.

This clone appeared once. The chain carries TRBV27 and TRBJ1-5, with D perhaps TRBD1 (5 bases). The CDR3 is made up of 16 amino acids. V gave up 0 bases and J gave up 0 bases, with 9 bases separating them. The germline gives CDR1 MNHEY, CDR2 SMNVEV (reference sequence). CDR3 bases: TGTGCCAGCAGTTTATCCCAGGGAGATAGCAATCAGCCCCAGCATTTT. Translated: CASSLSQGDSNQPQHF.

This clone was counted once. The same CDR3 also results from other DNA sequences found in this sample. V is TRBV27 and J is TRBJ2-7; D ambiguous. Between the trimmed V and J ends, which lost 2 bases and 3 bases, there was a span of 5 bases. Germline lookup yields CDR1 MNHEY and CDR2 SMNVEV (reference sequence). The CDR3 runs 12 residues. CDR3 coding DNA: TGTGCCAGCAGTTTAGTAGGCTACGAGCAGTACTTC. Translation: CASSLVGYEQYF.

The chain uses TRBV5-5 and TRBJ2-7, with 10 bases that match TRBD2. Germline trimming cut 0 bases from V and 0 bases from J; bases unmatched to any gene: 6. There are 17 residues in the CDR3. Germline V gene lookup returns CDR1 SGHKS and CDR2 YYEKEE (reference sequence). DNA of the CDR3: TGTGCCAGCAGCTTGGATGGTAGCGGGAGGCTCTCCTACGAGCAGTACTTC. Its protein is CASSLDGSGRLSYEQYF. The variable domain in full, completed from reference TRBV5-5 and TRBJ2-7, reads DAGVTQSPTHLIKTRGQQVTLRCSPISGHKSVSWYQQVLGQGPQFIFQYYEKEERGRGNFPDRFSARQFPNYSSELNVNALLLGDSALYLCASSLDGSGRLSYEQYFGPGTRLTVT.

The chain links TRBV7-9 to TRBJ1-4, with D unresolved. The CDR3 loop spans 12 amino acids. Trimming cost V 2 bases and J 5 bases, with 3 bases left between them. Germline loops: CDR1 SEHNR, CDR2 FQNEAQ (reference sequence). Written as DNA, the CDR3 is TGTGCCAGCAGCTTAAGGAATGAAAAACTGTTTTTT. This encodes CASSLRNEKLFF.

The chain links TRBV4-3 to TRBJ2-7, with 8 bases identical to TRBD2. With V trimmed by 4 bases and J by 2 bases, 7 bases remained unmatched. CDR3 size: 15 residues. Germline CDR1 and CDR2: LGHNA and YSLEER. CDR3 loop: CASSRILADTYEQYF. Written as DNA, the CDR3 is TGCGCCAGCAGCCGAATACTAGCGGACACCTACGAGCAGTACTTC.

As for this clone: This specimen includes other DNA sequences encoding the same CDR3. The chain carries TRBV7-2 and TRBJ2-7, with 11 bases matching TRBD2. Germline V CDR1 and CDR2: SGHTA, FQGNSA. The CDR3 length is 14 residues. Germline trimming cut 5 bases from V and 4 bases from J; bases unmatched to any gene: 4. The CDR3 is CASSPRLAGYEQYF. In DNA form, the CDR3 reads TGTGCCAGCAGCCCCCGACTAGCGGGATACGAGCAGTACTTC.

This clone was counted a single time. V is TRBV29-1 and J is TRBJ2-1; D not resolved. The germline V gene encodes CDR1 SQVTM and CDR2 ANQGSEA. V shed 8 bases and J shed 2 bases, with 16 bases lying between them. The CDR3 extends over 14 amino acids. The CDR3 sequence: CSTPTGFPYNEQFF. The CDR3 DNA follows: TGCAGCACTCCGACCGGGTTCCCCTACAATGAGCAGTTCTTC.

The CDR3 sequence is CASSPEGQGSNSNQPQHF. The CDR3 bases are TGCGCCAGCAGCCCCGAGGGACAGGGGTCCAATAGCAATCAGCCCCAGCATTTT. The chain is built from TRBV10-2 and TRBJ1-5; 10 bases match TRBD1. The V gene's germline CDR1 is WSHSY and CDR2 SAAADI. Germline trimming cut 6 bases from V and 0 bases from J; bases unmatched to any gene: 11. The CDR3 has 18 residues.

J is TRBJ1-2 and V is TRBV6-1; D gene ambiguous. V shed 1 base and J shed 4 bases, with 13 bases lying between them. CDR1 and CDR2 from the germline V gene are MNHNS and SASEGT. The CDR3 is made up of 15 amino acids. The CDR3 DNA sequence: TGTGCCAGCAGTGAAGGTTGGGGAGCAGGCTATGGCTACACCTTC. Amino acids: CASSEGWGAGYGYTF.

CDR3 sequence: CASRISGRGGEQFF. The CDR3 DNA is TGTGCCAGCAGGATTAGCGGGAGGGGGGGTGAGCAGTTCTTC. The J gene is TRBJ2-1, the V gene TRBV27, with 11 bases that match TRBD2. From germline, CDR1 is MNHEY and CDR2 SMNVEV (reference sequence). V dropped 6 bases and J dropped 9; count of bases not matched to a gene: 7. The CDR3 totals 14 residues.

The chain joins TRBV28 to TRBJ2-1; D could derive from TRBD1 or TRBD2 (6 bases each). The CDR3 totals 16 residues. V was cut by 3 bases and J by 4 bases, with 16 bases left in between. CDR1 and CDR2 (germline): MDHEN, SYDVKM. The chain's CDR3 is CASSFLAEGGYNEQFF. The CDR3 DNA sequence: TGTGCCAGCAGTTTTTTAGCGGAGGGGGGATACAATGAGCAGTTCTTC.

The rearrangement uses TRBV7-9 and TRBJ1-2; D gene uncertain. V lost 0 bases and J lost 0, with 8 bases in between. The CDR3 sequence is 15 residues long. Germline values: CDR1 SEHNR, CDR2 FQNEAQ (reference sequence). DNA of the CDR3: TGTGCCAGCAGCTTAGCGTTCGCGACTAACTATGGCTACACCTTC. As protein: CASSLAFATNYGYTF. The whole variable domain, remainder taken from reference TRBV7-9 and TRBJ1-2, is DTGVSQNPRHKITKRGQNVTFRCDPISEHNRLYWYRQTLGQGPEFLTYFQNEAQLEKSRLLSDRFSAERPKGSFSTLEIQRTEQGDSAMYLCASSLAFATNYGYTFGSGTRLTVV.

As regards this clone: Different DNA sequences within this sample yield the same CDR3. This rearrangement joins TRBV7-9 to TRBJ2-1, with D possibly being TRBD2 (5 bases). Trimming shortened V by 0 bases and J by 2 bases, and 8 bases separated the two germline ends. The CDR3 extends over 15 amino acids. The germline gives CDR1 SEHNR, CDR2 FQNEAQ (reference sequence). The DNA of the CDR3 is TGTGCCAGCAGCTTAGCACTAGGAGCCTACAATGAGCAGTTCTTC. Residues: CASSLALGAYNEQFF.